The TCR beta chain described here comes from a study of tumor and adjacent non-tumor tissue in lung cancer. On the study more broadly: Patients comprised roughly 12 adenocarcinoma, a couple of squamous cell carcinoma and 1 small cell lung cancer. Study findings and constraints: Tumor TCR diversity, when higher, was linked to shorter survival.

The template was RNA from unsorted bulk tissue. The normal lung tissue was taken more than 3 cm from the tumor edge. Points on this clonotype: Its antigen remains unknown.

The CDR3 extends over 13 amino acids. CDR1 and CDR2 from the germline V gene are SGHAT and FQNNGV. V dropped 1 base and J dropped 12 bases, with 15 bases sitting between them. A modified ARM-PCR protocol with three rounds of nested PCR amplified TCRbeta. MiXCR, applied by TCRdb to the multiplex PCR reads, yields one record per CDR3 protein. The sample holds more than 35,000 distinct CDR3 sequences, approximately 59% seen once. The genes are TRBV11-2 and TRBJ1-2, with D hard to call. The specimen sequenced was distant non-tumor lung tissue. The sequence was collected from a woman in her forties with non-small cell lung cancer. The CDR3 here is CASSLGFHYGHTF. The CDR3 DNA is TGTGCCAGCAGCTTAGGGTTCCACTACGGTCACACCTTC.